The following is a TCR beta chain sequence with its context. This sample was included in a study of blood T cell repertoires in COVID-19. Across the whole study: COVID-19 samples from acute and convalescent phases originated in the United States, Italy and Spain.

In the original processing: By means of reference gene primer amplification, nucleated cell counts were estimated. Data came from immunoSEQ multiplex PCR; TCRdb stores just in-frame clones and leaves some out. V and J calls and clone size are given by that table; D and trimming were obtained from the DNA. The table has roughly 150,000 clones, roughly 86% seen once; the top ten hold approximately 5.4%. The V end was cut by 6 bases, the J end by 0 bases, with 15 bases between. Germline CDR1 is MDHEN and CDR2 is SYDVKM. The CDR3 covers 15 residues. The sample comprised peripheral blood. The chain combines TRBV28 with TRBJ2-7, with D unresolved. The TCR was taken from a human donor in a cohort sampled during active COVID-19. CDR3 DNA: TGTGCCAGCAGCCCGGGTTCTGCACTCTCCTACGAGCAGTACTTC. It translates to CASSPGSALSYEQYF.